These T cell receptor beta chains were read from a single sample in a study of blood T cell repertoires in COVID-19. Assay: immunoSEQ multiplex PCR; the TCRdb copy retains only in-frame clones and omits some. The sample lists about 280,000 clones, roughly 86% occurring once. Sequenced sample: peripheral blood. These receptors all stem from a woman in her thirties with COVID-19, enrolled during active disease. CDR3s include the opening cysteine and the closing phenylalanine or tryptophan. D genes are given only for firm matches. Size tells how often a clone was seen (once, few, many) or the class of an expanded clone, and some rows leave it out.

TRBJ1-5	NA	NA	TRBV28	TGTGCCAGCAGTGGACCGACAGGAATAGTCGGCAATCAGCCCCAGCATTTT	CASSGPTGIVGNQPQHF
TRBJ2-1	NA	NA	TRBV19	TGTGCCAGTAGTATAGTCCCGGACTTAAATGAGCAGTTCTTC	CASSIVPDLNEQFF
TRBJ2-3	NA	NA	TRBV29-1	TGCAGCGTTGATACCGGGTTCGGCACAGATACGCAGTATTTT	CSVDTGFGTDTQYF
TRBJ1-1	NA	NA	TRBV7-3	TGTGCCAGCAGCTTAACCCCGGACACCACTGAAGCTTTCTTT	CASSLTPDTTEAFF
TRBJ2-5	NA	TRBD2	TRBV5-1	TGCGCCAGCAGCCCTCAGGTCGGGAGGGAGACCCAGTACTTC	CASSPQVGRETQYF
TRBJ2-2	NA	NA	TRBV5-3	TGTGCCAGAAGCTACCTGATAGCGAAAGGCGACACCGGGGAGCTGTTTTTT	CARSYLIAKGDTGELFF
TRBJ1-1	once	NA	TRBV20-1	TGCAGTGCTCTAGACAGGTTTAAAGCTTTCTTT	CSALDRFKAFF
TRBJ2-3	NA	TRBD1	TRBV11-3	TGTGCCAGCAGCTCGAGGACAGGGCGCTTGGGCACAGATACGCAGTATTTT	CASSSRTGRLGTDTQYF
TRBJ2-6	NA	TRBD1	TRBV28	TGTGCCAGCACCCGCAGGGGGCCTGGGGCCAACGTCCTGACTTTC	CASTRRGPGANVLTF
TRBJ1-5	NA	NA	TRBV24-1	TGTGCCACCAGTGATTGGGACATAAATCAGCCCCAGCATTTT	CATSDWDINQPQHF
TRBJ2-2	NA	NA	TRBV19	TGTGCCAGTAGGATGGCGATTGACAGCCCCGTTACCGGGGAGCTGTTTTTT	CASRMAIDSPVTGELFF
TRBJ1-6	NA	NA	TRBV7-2	TGTGCCAGCAGCTTAAAAATCCCGAATTCACCCCTCCACTTT	CASSLKIPNSPLHF
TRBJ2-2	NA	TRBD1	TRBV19	TGTGCCACCTCGGACAGGGAGGACACCGGGGAGCTGTTTTTT	CATSDREDTGELFF
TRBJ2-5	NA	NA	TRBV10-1	TGCGCCAGCAGTGAGTCATCAGGGGAGACCCAGTACTTC	CASSESSGETQYF
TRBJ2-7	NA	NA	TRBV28	TGTGCCAGCAGTTTCGTTAGCTCCTACGAGCAGTACTTC	CASSFVSSYEQYF
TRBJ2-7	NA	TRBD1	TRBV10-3	TGTGCCATCAGGGGGGACAGGGGCGGATCCTACGAGCAGTACTTC	CAIRGDRGGSYEQYF
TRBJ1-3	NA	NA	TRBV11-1	TGTGCCAGCAGCTTCGTCTCTGGAAACACCATATATTTT	CASSFVSGNTIYF
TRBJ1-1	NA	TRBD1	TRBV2	TGTGCCAGCGTCAGGGGGCTCGAAACTGAAGCTTTCTTT	CASVRGLETEAFF
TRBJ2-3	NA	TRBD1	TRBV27	TGTGCCAGCAGTTTAGCAACCGGGACAGGGGTGATCACAGATACGCAGTATTTT	CASSLATGTGVITDTQYF
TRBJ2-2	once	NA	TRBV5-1	TGCGCCAGCAGTTCCGGCTCTGCGGGGATCGGGGAGCTGTTTTTT	CASSSGSAGIGELFF
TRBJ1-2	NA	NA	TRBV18	TGTGCCAGCTCACCAACAGGGATGTCAGGTGGCTACACCTTC	CASSPTGMSGGYTF
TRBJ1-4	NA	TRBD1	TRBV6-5	TGTGCCAGCAGTTACCTACCGGGACAGGGTAATGAAAAACTGTTTTTT	CASSYLPGQGNEKLFF
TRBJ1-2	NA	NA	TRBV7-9	TGTGCCAGCAACTTTTGGGAGGGAATCTATGGCTACACCTTC	CASNFWEGIYGYTF
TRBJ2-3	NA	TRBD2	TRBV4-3	TGCGCCAGCAGTCCCGGACTAGCGGGCACAGATACGCAGTATTTT	CASSPGLAGTDTQYF
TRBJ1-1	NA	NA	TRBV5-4	TGTGCCAGCAGCTTGGCAGGACAGCTAGGGGACACTGAAGCTTTCTTT	CASSLAGQLGDTEAFF
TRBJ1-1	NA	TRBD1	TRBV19	TGTGCCAGTAGTATTGACAGGGGCCCCATCGGGACTGAAGCTTTCTTT	CASSIDRGPIGTEAFF
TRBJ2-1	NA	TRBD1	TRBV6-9	TGTGCCAGCACCTTAGGGGGACAGGCAGGGAATGAGCAGTTCTTC	CASTLGGQAGNEQFF